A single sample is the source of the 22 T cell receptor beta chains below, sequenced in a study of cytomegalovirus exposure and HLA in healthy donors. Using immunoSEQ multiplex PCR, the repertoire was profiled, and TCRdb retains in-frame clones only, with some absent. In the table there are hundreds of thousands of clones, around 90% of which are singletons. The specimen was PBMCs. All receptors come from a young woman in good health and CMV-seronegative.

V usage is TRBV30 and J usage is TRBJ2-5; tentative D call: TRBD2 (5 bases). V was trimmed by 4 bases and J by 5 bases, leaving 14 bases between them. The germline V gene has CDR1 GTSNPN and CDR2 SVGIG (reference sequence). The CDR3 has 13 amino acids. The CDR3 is CAWIPLEVETQYF. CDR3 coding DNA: TGTGCCTGGATACCCCTGGAGGTGGAGACCCAGTACTTC.

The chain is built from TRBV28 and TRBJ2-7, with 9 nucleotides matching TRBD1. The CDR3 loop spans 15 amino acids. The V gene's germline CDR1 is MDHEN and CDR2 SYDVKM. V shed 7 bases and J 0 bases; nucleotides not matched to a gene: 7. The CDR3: CASIGTGSPSYEQYF. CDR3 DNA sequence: TGTGCCAGCATAGGGACAGGGTCCCCCTCCTACGAGCAGTACTTC.

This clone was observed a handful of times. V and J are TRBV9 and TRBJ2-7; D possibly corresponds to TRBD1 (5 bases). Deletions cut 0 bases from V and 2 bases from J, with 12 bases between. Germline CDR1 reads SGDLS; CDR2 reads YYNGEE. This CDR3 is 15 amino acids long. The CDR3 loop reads CASSVASTGTYEQYF. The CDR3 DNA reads TGTGCCAGCAGCGTAGCGTCCACAGGTACCTACGAGCAGTACTTC.

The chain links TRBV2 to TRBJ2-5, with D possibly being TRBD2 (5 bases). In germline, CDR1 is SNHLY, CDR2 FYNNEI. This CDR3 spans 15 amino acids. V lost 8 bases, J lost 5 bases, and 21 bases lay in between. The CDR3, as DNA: TGTGCCAGCGGAGACCGGGAAGATGCGATGGAGACCCAGTACTTC. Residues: CASGDREDAMETQYF.

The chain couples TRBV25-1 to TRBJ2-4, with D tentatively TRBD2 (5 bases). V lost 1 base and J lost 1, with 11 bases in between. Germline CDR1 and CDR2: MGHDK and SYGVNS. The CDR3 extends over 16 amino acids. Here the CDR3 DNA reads TGTGCCAGCAGTGAATCCCCCTCGGGGGCCAAAAACATTCAGTACTTC. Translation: CASSESPSGAKNIQYF.

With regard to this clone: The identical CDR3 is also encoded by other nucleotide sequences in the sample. The CDR3 coding sequence is TGTGCCAGCAGCTCGACAGGGGGCGAGCAGTACTTC. Amino acid sequence: CASSSTGGEQYF. This chain links TRBV5-6 with TRBJ2-7; TRBD1 matches at 9 bases. The CDR3 has 12 amino acids. Germline V lookup: CDR1 SGHDT, CDR2 YYEEEE. Trimming took 3 bases from V and 6 from J; bases not matched to a gene: 1.

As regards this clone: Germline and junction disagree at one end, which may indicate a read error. The CDR3, as DNA: TGTACCAGCAGCTTAGATAGCAATCAGCCCCAGCATTTT. The encoded protein is CTSSLDSNQPQHF. The rearrangement joins TRBV7-3 to TRBJ1-5, with D unresolved. This CDR3 has 13 amino acids. Germline loops: CDR1 SGHTA, CDR2 FQGTGA.

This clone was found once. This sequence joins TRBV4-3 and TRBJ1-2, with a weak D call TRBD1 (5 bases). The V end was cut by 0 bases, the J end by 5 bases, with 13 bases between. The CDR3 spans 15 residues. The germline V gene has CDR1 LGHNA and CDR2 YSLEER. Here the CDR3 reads CASSQDVTGDYGYTF. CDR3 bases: TGCGCCAGCAGCCAAGATGTTACGGGGGATTATGGCTACACCTTC.

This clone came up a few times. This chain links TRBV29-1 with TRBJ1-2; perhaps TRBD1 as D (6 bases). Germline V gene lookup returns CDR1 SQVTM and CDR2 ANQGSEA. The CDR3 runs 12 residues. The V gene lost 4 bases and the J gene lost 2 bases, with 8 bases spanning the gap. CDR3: CSVGTVNYGYTF. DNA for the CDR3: TGCAGCGTTGGGACAGTGAACTATGGCTACACCTTC.

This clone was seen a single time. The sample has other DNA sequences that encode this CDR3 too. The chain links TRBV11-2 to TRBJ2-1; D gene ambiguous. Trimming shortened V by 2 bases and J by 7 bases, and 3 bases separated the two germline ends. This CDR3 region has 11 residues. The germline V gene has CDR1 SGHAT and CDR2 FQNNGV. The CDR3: CASSLTNEQFF. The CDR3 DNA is TGTGCCAGCAGCTTAACGAATGAGCAGTTCTTC.

The CDR3 DNA sequence: TGTGCCAGCAGAAAAGGGACTAGCGGGACCGGGGAGCTGTTTTTT. Its translation: CASRKGTSGTGELFF. This chain joins TRBV7-9 and TRBJ2-2; 12 bases agree with TRBD2. The CDR3 loop spans 15 amino acids. Trimming removed 6 bases from V and 5 bases from J; junction bases left unmatched: 4. Germline V CDR1 and CDR2: SEHNR, FQNEAQ (reference sequence).

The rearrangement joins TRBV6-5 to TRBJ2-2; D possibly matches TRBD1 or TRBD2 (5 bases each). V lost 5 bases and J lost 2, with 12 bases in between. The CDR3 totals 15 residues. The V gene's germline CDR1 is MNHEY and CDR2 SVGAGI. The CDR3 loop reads CASSLRDGNTGELFF. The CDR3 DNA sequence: TGTGCCAGCAGTCTCCGGGACGGTAACACCGGGGAGCTGTTTTTT.

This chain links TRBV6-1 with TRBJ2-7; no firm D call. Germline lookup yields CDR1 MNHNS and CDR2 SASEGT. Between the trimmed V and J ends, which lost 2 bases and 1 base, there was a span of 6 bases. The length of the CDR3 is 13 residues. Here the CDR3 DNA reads TGTGCCAGCAGTGAATCAGTTTCCTACGAGCAGTACTTC. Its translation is CASSESVSYEQYF.

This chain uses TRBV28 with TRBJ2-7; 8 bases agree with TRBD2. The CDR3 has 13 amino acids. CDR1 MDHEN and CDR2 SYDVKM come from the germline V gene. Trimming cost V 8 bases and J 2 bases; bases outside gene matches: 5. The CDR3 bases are TGTGCCAGCGCCGGGACTAGTCCCTACGAGCAGTACTTC. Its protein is CASAGTSPYEQYF.

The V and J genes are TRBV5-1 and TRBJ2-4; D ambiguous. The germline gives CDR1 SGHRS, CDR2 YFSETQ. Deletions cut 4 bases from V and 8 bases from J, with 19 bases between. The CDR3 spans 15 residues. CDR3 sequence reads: CASSLGSTSRDIQYF. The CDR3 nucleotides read TGCGCCAGCAGCCTCGGGTCCACGTCACGGGACATTCAGTACTTC.

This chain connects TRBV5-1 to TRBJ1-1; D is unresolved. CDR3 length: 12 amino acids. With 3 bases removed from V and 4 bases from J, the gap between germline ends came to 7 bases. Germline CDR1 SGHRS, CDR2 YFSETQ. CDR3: CASSSGSTEAFF. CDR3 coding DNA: TGCGCCAGCAGCTCGGGGAGCACTGAAGCTTTCTTT.

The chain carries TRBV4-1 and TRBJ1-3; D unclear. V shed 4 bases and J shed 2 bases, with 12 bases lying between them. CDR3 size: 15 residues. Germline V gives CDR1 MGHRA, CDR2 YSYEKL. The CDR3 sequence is CASSPTLVAGNTIYF. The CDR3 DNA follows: TGCGCCAGCAGCCCTACTCTGGTAGCTGGAAACACCATATATTTT.

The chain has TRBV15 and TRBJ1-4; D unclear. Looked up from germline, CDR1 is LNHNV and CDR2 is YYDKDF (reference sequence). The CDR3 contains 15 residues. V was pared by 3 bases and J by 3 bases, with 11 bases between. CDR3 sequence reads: CATSSEQSSNEKLFF. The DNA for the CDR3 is TGTGCCACCAGCAGTGAACAGAGCTCTAATGAAAAACTGTTTTTT.

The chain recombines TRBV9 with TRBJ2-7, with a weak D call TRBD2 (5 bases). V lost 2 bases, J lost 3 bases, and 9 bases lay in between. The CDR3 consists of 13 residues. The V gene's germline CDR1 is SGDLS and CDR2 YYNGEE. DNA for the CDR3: TGTGCCAGCAGCGTCGGCGACTACTACGAGCAGTACTTC. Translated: CASSVGDYYEQYF. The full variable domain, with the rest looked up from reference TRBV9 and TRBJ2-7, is DSGVTQTPKHLITATGQRVTLRCSPRSGDLSVYWYQQSLDQGLQFLIQYYNGEERAKGNILERFSAQQFPDLHSELNLSSLELGDSALYFCASSVGDYYEQYFGPGTRLTVT.

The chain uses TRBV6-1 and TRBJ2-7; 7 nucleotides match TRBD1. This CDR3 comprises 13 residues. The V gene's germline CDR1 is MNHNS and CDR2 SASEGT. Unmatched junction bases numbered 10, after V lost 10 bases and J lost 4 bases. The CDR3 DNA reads TGTGCCACCGAGACAGGGATCCTTTACGAGCAGTACTTC. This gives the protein CATETGILYEQYF.

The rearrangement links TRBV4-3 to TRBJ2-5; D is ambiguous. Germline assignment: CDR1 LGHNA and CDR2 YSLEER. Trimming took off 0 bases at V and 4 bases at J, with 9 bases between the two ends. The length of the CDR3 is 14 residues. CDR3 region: CASSQDPRGETQYF. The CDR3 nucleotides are TGCGCCAGCAGCCAAGACCCCAGAGGAGAGACCCAGTACTTC.

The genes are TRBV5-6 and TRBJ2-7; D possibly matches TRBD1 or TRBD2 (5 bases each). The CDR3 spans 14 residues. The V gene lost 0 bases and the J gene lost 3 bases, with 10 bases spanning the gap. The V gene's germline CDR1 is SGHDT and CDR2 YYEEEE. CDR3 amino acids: CASSLGDGFYEQYF. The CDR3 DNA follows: TGTGCCAGCAGCTTGGGGGACGGATTCTACGAGCAGTACTTC.